This T cell receptor beta chain was profiled in a study of technical replicates of blood from a handful of donors. Assay: immunoSEQ multiplex PCR; the TCRdb copy retains only in-frame clones and omits some. The table has tens of thousands of clones, around 96% seen once; the top ten hold about 0.37%. Per germline, CDR1 GTSNPN and CDR2 SVGIG (reference sequence). V was pared by 0 bases and J by 2 bases, with 3 bases of the junction left unmatched. The CDR3 spans 15 residues. The sequence was obtained from a human donor in good health. This chain links TRBV30 with TRBJ2-1; 8 bases align to TRBD2. The source material was T cells isolated from PBMCs. CDR3 protein: CAWSVQLAAYNEQFF. The CDR3 DNA sequence: TGTGCCTGGAGTGTACAACTAGCGGCCTACAATGAGCAGTTCTTC.